Detailed here is one TCR beta chain. This record comes from a study of T cell changes during pregnancy in multiple sclerosis. Generated by immunoSEQ multiplex PCR, the TCRdb table keeps only in-frame clones and is missing some. The repertoire consists of approximately 70,000 clones, with roughly 92% occurring once and the leading ten covering less than 2%. V was shortened by 0 bases and J by 1 base, with 4 bases between the two germline ends. Germline V lookup: CDR1 SGHNT, CDR2 YENEEA. The CDR3 has 13 amino acids. This chain connects TRBV11-3 to TRBJ2-7; unclear D gene. The sequences come from peripheral blood, collected in the second trimester of pregnancy. The clonotype originates from a female donor with multiple sclerosis, enrolled in a pregnancy study. This CDR3 is CASSLDNSYEQYF. CDR3 nucleotides: TGTGCCAGCAGCTTAGACAATTCCTACGAGCAGTACTTC.